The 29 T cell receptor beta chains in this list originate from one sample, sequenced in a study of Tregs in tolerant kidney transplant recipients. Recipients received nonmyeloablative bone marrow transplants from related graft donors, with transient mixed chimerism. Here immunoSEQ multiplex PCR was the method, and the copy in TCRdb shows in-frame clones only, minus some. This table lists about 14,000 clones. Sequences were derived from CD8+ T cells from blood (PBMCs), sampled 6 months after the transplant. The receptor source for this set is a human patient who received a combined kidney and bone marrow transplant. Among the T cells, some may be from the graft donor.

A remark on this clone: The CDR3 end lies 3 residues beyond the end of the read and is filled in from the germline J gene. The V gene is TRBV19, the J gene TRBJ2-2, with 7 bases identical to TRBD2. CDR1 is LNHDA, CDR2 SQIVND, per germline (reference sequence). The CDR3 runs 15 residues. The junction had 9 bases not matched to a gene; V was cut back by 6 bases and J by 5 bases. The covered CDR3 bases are TGTGCCAGTAGCTCCGAGCGGCGGGGGACCGGGGAG. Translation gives CASSSERRGTGE. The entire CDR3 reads CASSSERRGTGELFF.

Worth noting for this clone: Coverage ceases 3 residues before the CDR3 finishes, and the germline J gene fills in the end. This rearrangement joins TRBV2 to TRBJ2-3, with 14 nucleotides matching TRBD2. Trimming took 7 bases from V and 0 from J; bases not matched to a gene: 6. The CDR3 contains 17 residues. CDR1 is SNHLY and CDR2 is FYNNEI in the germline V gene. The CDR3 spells CASIGTSGRSSTDTQYF. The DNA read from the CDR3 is TGTGCCAGCATTGGGACTAGCGGGAGATCTAGCACAGATACG.

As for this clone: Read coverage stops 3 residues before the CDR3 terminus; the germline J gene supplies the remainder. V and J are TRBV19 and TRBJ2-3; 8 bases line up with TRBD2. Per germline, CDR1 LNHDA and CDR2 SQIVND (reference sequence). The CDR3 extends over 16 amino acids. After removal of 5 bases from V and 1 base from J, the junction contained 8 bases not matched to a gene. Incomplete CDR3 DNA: TGTGCCAGTAGTCCGGGAGGACTAGCCCGCACAGATACG. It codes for CASSPGGLARTDT. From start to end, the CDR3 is CASSPGGLARTDTQYF.

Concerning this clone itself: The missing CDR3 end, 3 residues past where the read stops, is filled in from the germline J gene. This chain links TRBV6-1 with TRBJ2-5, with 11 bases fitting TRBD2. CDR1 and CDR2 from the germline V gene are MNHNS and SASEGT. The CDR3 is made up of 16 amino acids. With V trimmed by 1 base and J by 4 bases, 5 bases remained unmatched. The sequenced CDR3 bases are TGTGCCAGCAGTGAAGGAGTAGCGGGAGGGAGAGAGACC. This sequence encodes CASSEGVAGGRET. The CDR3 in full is CASSEGVAGGRETQYF.

Here the CDR3 reads CASRTGGEQYF. The CDR3 DNA, read in part, is TGTGCCAGTAGGACAGGGGGCGAG. This chain joins TRBV11-2 and TRBJ2-7; the match to TRBD1 covers 10 bases. The CDR3 extends 3 residues past the end of the read, so its final part is completed from the germline J gene. Trimming took 9 bases from V and 6 from J; bases not matched to a gene: 2. There are 11 residues in the CDR3. CDR1 is SGHAT and CDR2 is FQNNGV in the germline V gene.

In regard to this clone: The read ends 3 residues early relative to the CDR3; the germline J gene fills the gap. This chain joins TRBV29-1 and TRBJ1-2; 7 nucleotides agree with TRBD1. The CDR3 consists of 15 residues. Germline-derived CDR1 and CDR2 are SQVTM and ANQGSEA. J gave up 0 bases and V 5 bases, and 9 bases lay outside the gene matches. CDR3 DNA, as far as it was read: TGCAGCGTTCCAGGGGGGCAGGGCACTAACTATGGC. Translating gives CSVPGGQGTNYG. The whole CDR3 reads CSVPGGQGTNYGYTF.

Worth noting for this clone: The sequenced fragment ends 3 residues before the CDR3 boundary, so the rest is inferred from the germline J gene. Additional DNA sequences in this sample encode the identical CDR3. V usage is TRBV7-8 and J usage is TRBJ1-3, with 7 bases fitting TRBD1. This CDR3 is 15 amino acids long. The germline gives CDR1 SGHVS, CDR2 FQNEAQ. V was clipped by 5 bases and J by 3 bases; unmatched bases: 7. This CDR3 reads CASSRKTGYGNTIYF. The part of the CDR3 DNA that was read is TGTGCCAGCAGCCGCAAGACAGGGTATGGAAACACC.

The covered CDR3 bases are TGTGCTAGTGGTTTCTCCGACACGAACACCGGGGAG. Amino acids: CASGFSDTNTGE. The entire CDR3 protein reads CASGFSDTNTGELFF. The J gene is TRBJ2-2, the V gene TRBV12-5; D gene ambiguous. The read finishes 3 residues shy of the CDR3 end, and the germline J gene is used to complete it. This CDR3 has 15 amino acids. Germline V gives CDR1 LGHNT, CDR2 FRNRAP. Trimming removed 3 bases from V and 0 bases from J, with 8 bases in between.

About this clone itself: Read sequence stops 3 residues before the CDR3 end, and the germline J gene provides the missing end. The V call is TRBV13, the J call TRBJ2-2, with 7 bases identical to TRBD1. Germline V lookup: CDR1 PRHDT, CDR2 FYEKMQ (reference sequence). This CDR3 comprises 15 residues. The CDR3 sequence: CASSHRDSQNEKLFF. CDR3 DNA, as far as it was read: TGTGCCAGCAGTCACCGGGACAGTCAAAATGAAAAG.

The covered CDR3 bases are TGTGCCAGCAGCCATAGGGGGTCCTTCCCGGGACAGGGAGACGATACG. It encodes CASSHRGSFPGQGDDT. The entire CDR3 reads CASSHRGSFPGQGDDTQYF. The J gene is TRBJ2-3, the V gene TRBV14; 9 bases align to TRBD1. The read ends 3 residues shy of where the CDR3 ends; the end is completed using the germline J gene. The CDR3 length is 19 residues. The V and J ends lost 3 bases and 6 bases, in that order; junction bases with no gene match: 19. CDR1 and CDR2 from the germline V gene are SGHDN and FVKESK.

CDR3: CASSQLAGGRQLGTDTQYF. The CDR3 DNA, read in part, is TGTGCCAGCAGCCAACTAGCGGGAGGGCGGCAGCTTGGCACAGATACG. The gene calls are TRBV13 and TRBJ2-3; 13 bases match TRBD2. The read ends 3 residues early relative to the CDR3; the germline J gene fills the gap. This CDR3 spans 19 amino acids. Trimming took 5 bases from V and 1 from J; bases not matched to a gene: 12. From germline, CDR1 is PRHDT and CDR2 FYEKMQ (reference sequence).

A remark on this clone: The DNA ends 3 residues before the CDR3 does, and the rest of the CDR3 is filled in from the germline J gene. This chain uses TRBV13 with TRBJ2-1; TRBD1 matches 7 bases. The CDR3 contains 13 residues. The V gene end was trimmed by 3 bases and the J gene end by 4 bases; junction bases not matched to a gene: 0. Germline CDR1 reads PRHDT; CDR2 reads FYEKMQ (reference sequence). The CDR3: CASSFRGYNEQFF. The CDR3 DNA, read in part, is TGTGCCAGCAGCTTCAGGGGGTACAATGAG.

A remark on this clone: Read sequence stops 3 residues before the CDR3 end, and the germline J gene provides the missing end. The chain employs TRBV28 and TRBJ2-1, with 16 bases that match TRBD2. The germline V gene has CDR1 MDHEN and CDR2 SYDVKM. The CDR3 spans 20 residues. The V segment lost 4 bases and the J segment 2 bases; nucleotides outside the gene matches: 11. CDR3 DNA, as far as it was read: TGTGCCAGCAGTTCCCCTGGGACTAGCGGGAGGGGAATAACCTACAATGAG. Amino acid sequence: CASSSPGTSGRGITYNE. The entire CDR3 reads CASSSPGTSGRGITYNEQFF.

The sequenced CDR3 bases are TGTGCCAGTCCACAGGGCTCCTACAATGAG. As protein: CASPQGSYNE. In full, the CDR3 is CASPQGSYNEQFF. The rearrangement uses TRBV6-4 and TRBJ2-1, with D perhaps matching TRBD1 (6 bases). Coverage ceases 3 residues before the CDR3 finishes, and the germline J gene fills in the end. V was shortened by 9 bases and J by 0 bases, with 9 bases between the two germline ends. CDR1 is MRHNA, CDR2 SNTAGT, per germline. The CDR3 is 13 residues long.

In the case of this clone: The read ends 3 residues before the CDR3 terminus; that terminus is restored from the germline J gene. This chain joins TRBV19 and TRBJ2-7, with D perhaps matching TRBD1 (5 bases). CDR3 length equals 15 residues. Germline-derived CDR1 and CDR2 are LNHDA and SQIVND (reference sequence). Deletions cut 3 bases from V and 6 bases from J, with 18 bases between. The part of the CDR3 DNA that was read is TGTGCCAGTAGTATTGGAGCCTACTCAGGGCTCGAG. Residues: CASSIGAYSGLE. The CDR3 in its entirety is CASSIGAYSGLEQYF.

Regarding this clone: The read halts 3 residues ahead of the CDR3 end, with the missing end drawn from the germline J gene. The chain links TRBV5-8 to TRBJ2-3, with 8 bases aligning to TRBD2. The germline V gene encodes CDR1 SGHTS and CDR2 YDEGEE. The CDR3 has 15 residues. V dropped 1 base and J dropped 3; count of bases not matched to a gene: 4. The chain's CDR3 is CASSLRAGVTDTQYF. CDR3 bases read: TGTGCCAGCAGCTTGCGAGCGGGGGTGACAGATACG.

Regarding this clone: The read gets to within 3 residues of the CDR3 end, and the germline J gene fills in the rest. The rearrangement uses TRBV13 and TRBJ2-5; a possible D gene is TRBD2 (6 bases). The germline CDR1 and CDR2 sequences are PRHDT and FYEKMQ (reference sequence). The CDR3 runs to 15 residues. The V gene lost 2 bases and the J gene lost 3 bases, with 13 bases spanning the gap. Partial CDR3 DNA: TGTGCCAGCAGCTTACCCGGTAGCGGAAAAGAGACC. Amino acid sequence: CASSLPGSGKET. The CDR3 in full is CASSLPGSGKETQYF.

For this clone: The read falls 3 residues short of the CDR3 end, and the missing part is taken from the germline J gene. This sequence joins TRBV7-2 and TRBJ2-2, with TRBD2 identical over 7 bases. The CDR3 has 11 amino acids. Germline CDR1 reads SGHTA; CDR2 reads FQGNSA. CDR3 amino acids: CASRTGLPLFF. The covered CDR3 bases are TGTGCCAGCAGGACGGGACTACCG.

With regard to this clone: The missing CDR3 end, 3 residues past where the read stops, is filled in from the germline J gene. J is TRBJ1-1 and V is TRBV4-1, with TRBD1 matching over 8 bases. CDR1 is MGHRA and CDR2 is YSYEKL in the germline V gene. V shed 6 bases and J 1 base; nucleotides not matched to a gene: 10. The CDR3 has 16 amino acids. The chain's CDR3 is CASSRIPGQENTEAFF. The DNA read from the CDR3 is TGCGCCAGCAGTCGAATACCGGGACAGGAGAACACTGAA.

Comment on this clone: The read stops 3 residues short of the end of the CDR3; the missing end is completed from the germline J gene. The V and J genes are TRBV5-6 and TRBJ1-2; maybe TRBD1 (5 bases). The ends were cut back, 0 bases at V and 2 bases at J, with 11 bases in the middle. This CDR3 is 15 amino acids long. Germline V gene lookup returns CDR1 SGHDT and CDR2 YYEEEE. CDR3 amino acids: CASSLGTGFNYGYTF. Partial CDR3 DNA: TGTGCCAGCAGCTTGGGTACAGGTTTCAACTATGGC.

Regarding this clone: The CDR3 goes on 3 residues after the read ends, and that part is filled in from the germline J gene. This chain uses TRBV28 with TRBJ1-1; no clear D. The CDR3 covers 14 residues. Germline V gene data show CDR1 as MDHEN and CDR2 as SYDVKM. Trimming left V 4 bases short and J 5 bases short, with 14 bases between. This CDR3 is CASSSTRGWTEAFF. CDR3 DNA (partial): TGTGCCAGCAGTTCCACGCGGGGTTGGACTGAA. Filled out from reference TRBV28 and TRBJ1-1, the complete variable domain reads DVKVTQSSRYLVKRTGEKVFLECVQDMDHENMFWYRQDPGLGLRLIYFSYDVKMKEKGDIPEGYSVSREKKERFSLILESASTNQTSMYLCASSSTRGWTEAFFGQGTRLTVV.

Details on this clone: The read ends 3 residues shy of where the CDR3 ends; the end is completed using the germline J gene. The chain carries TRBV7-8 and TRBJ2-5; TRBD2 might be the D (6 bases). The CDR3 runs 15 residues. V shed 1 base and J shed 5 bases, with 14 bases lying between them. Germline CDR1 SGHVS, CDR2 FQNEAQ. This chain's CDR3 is CASSLVGRLGETQYF. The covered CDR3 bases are TGTGCCAGCAGCTTAGTGGGGAGACTAGGGGAGACC.

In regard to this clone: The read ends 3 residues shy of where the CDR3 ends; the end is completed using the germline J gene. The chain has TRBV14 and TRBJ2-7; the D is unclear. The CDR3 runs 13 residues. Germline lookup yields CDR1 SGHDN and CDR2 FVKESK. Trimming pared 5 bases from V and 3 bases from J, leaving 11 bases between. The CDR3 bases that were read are TGTGCCAGCAGCTCCTCCACCGGCTACGAG. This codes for CASSSSTGYE. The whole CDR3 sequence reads CASSSSTGYEQYF.

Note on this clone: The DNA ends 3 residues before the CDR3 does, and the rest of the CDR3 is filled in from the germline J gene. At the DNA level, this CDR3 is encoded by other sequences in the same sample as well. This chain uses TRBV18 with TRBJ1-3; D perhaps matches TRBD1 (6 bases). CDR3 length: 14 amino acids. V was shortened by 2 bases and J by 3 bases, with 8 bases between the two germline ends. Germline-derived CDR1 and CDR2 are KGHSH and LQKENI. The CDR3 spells CASSPGGHGNTIYF. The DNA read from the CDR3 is TGTGCCAGCTCACCAGGGGGACATGGAAACACC. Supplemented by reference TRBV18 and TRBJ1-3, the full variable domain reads NAGVMQNPRHLVRRRGQEARLRCSPMKGHSHVYWYRQLPEEGLKFMVYLQKENIIDESGMPKERFSAEFPKEGPSILRIQQVVRGDSAAYFCASSPGGHGNTIYFGEGSWLTVV.

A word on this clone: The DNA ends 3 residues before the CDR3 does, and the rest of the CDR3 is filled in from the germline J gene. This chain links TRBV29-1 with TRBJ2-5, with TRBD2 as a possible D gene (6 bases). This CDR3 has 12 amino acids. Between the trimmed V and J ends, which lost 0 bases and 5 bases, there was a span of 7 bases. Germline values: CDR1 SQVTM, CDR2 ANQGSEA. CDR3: CSVEDGGETQYF. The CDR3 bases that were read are TGCAGCGTTGAAGATGGGGGGGAGACC.

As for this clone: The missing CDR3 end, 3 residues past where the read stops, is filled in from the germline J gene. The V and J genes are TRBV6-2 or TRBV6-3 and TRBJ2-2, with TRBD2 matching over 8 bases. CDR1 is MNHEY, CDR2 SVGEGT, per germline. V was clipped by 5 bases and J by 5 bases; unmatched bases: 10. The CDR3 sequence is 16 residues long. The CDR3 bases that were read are TGTGCCAGCAGTATGTCCAGCGGGAGACTAACCGGGGAG. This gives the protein CASSMSSGRLTGE. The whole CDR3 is CASSMSSGRLTGELFF.

The CDR3 loop reads CASTLRGGSQPQHF. The DNA read from the CDR3 is TGTGCCAGCACCTTGAGGGGAGGAAGTCAGCCC. This rearrangement joins TRBV13 to TRBJ1-5; TRBD1 is a possible D gene (5 bases). The CDR3 goes on 3 residues after the read ends, and that part is filled in from the germline J gene. CDR1 and CDR2 (germline): PRHDT, FYEKMQ (reference sequence). The CDR3 runs to 14 residues. Trimming pared 7 bases from V and 6 bases from J, leaving 16 bases between.

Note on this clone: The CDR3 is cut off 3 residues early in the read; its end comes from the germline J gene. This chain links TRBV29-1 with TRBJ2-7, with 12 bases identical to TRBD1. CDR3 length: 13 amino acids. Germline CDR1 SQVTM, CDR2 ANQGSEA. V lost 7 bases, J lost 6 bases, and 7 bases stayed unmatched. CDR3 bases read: TGCAGCGCACTTGGGACAGGGGGCCGCGAG. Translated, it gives CSALGTGGRE. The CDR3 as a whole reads CSALGTGGREQYF.

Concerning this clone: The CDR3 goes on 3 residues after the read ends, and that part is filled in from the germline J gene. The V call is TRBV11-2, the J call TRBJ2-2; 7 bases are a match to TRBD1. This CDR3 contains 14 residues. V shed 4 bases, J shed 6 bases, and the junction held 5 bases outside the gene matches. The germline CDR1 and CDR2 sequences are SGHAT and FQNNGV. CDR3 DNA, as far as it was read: TGTGCCAGCAGCTCAATTAGGGGGCCCGGGGAG. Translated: CASSSIRGPGE. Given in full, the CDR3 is CASSSIRGPGELFF.